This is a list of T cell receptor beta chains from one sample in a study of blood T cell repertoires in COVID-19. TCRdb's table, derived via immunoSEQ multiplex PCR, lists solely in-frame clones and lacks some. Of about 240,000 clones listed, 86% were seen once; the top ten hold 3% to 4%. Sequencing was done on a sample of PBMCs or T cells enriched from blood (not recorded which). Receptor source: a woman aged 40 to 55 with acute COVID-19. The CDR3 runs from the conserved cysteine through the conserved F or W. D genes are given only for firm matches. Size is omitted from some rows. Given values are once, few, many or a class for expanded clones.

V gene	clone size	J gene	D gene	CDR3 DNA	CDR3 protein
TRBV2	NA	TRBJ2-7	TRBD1	TGTGCCAGCATCGCGACAGGGGGACAAGAGCAGTACTTC	CASIATGGQEQYF
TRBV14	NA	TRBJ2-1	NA	TGTGCCAGCAGCCCGACTAGTAATGAGCAGTTCTTC	CASSPTSNEQFF
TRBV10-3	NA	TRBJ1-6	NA	TGTGCCATCAGTGAGTCGATTTCAGGCTATAATTCACCCCTCCACTTT	CAISESISGYNSPLHF
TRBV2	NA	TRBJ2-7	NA	TGTGCCAGCCTAGCGTCCGACGAGCAGTACTTC	CASLASDEQYF
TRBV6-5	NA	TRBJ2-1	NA	TGTGCCAGCAGTTATGACGGGGGATCGAAGCAGTTCTTC	CASSYDGGSKQFF
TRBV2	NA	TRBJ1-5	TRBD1	TGTGCCAGCAGTGATATAGGGACAGGGATTCTACAGCCCCAGCATTTT	CASSDIGTGILQPQHF
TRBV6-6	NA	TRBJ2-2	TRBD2	TGTGCCAGCAGTTACCTGGGACTAGCGGGAGTCGGGGAGCTGTTTTTT	CASSYLGLAGVGELFF
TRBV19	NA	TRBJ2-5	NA	TGTGCCAGTAGTACCCCAGGGGGGAGAGAAAACTTC	CASSTPGGRENF
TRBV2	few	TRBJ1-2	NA	TGTGCCAGCAGTGAAGACTCGGGGGGCTACACCTTC	CASSEDSGGYTF
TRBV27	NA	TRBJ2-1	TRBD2	TGTGCCAGCAGCGCGCCTAGCGGGAGTTTTTACAATGAGCAGTTCTTC	CASSAPSGSFYNEQFF
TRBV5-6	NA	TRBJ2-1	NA	TGTGCCAGCAGCTTGGAAAGTAGCTACAATGAGCAGTTCTTC	CASSLESSYNEQFF
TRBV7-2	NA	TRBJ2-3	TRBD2	TGTGCCAGCAGCCCCCAAACTAGCGGGAGAGCAGATACGCAGTATTTT	CASSPQTSGRADTQYF
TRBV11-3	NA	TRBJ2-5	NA	TGTGCCAGCAGAAAAGGGGAACAAGAGACCCAGTACTTC	CASRKGEQETQYF
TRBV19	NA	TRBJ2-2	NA	TGTGCCAGTACTATGCCCGGTTTCACCGGGGAGCTGTTTTTT	CASTMPGFTGELFF
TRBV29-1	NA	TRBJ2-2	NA	TGCAGCGTTGATCCAGGGGCTACCGGGGAGCTGTTTTTT	CSVDPGATGELFF
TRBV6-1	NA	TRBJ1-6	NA	TGTGCCAGCAGTGAAGCGGACTATGATTCACCCCTCCACTTT	CASSEADYDSPLHF
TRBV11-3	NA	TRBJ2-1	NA	TGTGCCAGCAGCCGGAGCGGTGATGAGCAGTTCTTC	CASSRSGDEQFF
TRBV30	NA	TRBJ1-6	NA	TGTGCCTGGAGTGCCCAAACAGGAGAAAATTCACCCCTCCACTTT	CAWSAQTGENSPLHF
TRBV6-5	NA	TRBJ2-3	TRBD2	TGTGCCAGCAGTTACTTTGCGGGAGAAGATACGCAGTATTTT	CASSYFAGEDTQYF
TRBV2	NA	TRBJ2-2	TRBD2	TGTGCCAGCAGGTCCGGGACTAGCTCTTCCGGGGAGCTGTTTTTT	CASRSGTSSSGELFF
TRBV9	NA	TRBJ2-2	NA	TGTGCCAGCAGCGTAGGCCCCGGGAGAGGGGCCGGGGAGCTGTTTTTT	CASSVGPGRGAGELFF
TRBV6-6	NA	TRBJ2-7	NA	TGTGCCAGCCGCGGAAACTCCTACGAGCAGTACTTC	CASRGNSYEQYF
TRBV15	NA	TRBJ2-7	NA	TGTGCCACTCCGGGGGACGAGGACTACGAGCAGTACTTC	CATPGDEDYEQYF
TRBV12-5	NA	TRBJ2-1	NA	TGTGCTAGTGGTTTGGAGCGGACCTACAATGAGCAGTTCTTC	CASGLERTYNEQFF
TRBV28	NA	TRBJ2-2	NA	TGTGCCAGCAGTATGGGTACAGACACCGGGGAGCTGTTTTTT	CASSMGTDTGELFF
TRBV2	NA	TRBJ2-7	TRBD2	TGTGCCAGCAGTGTCACTAGCGGGATCTCCTACGAGCAGTACTTC	CASSVTSGISYEQYF
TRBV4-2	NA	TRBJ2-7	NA	TGTGCCAGCAGCCAAGCCCTAAGCAGGGCCTACGAGCAGTACTTC	CASSQALSRAYEQYF
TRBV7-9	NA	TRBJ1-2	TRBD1	TGTGCCAGCAGCTTAGCGGGACAGACATATGGCTACACCTTC	CASSLAGQTYGYTF
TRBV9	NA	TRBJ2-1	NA	TGTGCCAGCAGCGTCTCTGGGGGGACAGTATCCTACAATGAGCAGTTCTTC	CASSVSGGTVSYNEQFF
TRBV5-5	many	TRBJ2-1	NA	TGTGCCAGCAGCTTGGGGTCACAGGGCTATGAGCAGTTCTTC	CASSLGSQGYEQFF
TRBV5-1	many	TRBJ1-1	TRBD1	TGCGCCAGCAGCTTCGGGACAGGGGGCGTCACTGAAGCTTTCTTT	CASSFGTGGVTEAFF
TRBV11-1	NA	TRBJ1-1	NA	TGTGCCAGCAGCCCCAGAGGCAGGGCGTACACTGAAGCTTTCTTT	CASSPRGRAYTEAFF
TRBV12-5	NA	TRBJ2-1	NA	TGTGCTAGTGCCACTAGCTACAATGAGCAGTTCTTC	CASATSYNEQFF
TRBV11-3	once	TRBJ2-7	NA	TGTGCCAGCAGCTTAGAACTATCATACGAGCAGTACTTC	CASSLELSYEQYF
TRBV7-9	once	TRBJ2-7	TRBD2	TGTGCCAGCAGCTCCTTAGCGGGAGGGTACGAGCAGTACTTC	CASSSLAGGYEQYF
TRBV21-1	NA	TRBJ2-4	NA	TGTGCCAGCAGCAAAGAAACAGGTTCCCAAACTCCAAACATTCAGTACTTC	CASSKETGSQTPNIQYF
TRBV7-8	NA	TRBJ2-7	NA	TGTGCCAGCAGCTACCCCGGGACAACATCCTACGAGCAGTACTTC	CASSYPGTTSYEQYF
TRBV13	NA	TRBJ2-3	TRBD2	TGTGCCAGCAGCTCCCCCGGACTAGCGGTCACAGATACGCAGTATTTT	CASSSPGLAVTDTQYF
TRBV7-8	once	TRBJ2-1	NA	TGTGCCAGCAGCTTAGTTGTGGGGCGAAATGAGCAGTTCTTC	CASSLVVGRNEQFF
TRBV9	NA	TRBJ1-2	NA	TGTGCCAGCAGCACCGGAGCTAACTATGGCTACACCTTC	CASSTGANYGYTF
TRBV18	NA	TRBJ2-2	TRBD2	TGTGCCAGCTCACCAAACCCCCTAGCTAGCGGGAGCAGAGTCACCGGGGAGCTGTTTTTT	CASSPNPLASGSRVTGELFF
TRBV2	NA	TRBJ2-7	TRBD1	TGTGCCAGCAGTGAGGACAGGGGTTCGATCTACGAGCAGTACTTC	CASSEDRGSIYEQYF
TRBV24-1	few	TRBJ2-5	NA	TGTGCCACCAGTGACCCACTAGCCCAAGAGACCCAGTACTTC	CATSDPLAQETQYF
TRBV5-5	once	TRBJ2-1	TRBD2	TGTGCCAGCAGCTTGGGGATTATGGATAGCGGGAGTATCAATGAGCAGTTCTTC	CASSLGIMDSGSINEQFF